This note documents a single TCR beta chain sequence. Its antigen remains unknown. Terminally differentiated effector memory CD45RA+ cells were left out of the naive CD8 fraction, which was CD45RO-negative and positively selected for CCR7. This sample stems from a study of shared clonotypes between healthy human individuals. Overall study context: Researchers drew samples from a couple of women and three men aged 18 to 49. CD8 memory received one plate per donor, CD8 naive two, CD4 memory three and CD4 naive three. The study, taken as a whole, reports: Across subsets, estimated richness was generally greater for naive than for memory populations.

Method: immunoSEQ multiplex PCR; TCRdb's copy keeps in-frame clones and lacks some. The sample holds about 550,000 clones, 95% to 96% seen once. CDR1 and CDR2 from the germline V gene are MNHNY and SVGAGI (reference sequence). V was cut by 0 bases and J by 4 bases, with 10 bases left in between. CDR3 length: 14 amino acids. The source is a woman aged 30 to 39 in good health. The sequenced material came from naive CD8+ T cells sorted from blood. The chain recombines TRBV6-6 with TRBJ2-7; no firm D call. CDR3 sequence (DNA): TGTGCCAGCAGTTACTCGAGCCAGGAGTACGAGCAGTACTTC. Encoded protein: CASSYSSQEYEQYF.